These 21 T cell receptor beta chains share one sample of origin, sequenced in a study of cytomegalovirus exposure and HLA in healthy donors. PCR involved 60 Vbeta and 13 Jbeta primers. The table came from immunoSEQ multiplex PCR; TCRdb's copy has only in-frame clones and leaves some out. Of around 150,000 clones in the sample, around 59% were seen once. The specimen was PBMCs. The receptors were gathered from a male donor in good health and CMV-seronegative.

The chain has TRBV12-5 and TRBJ1-1; 9 nucleotides match TRBD1. The ends lost 7 bases at V and 1 base at J; junction bases unmatched: 16. CDR1 is LGHNT, CDR2 FRNRAP, per germline. The CDR3 extends over 18 amino acids. This chain's CDR3 is CASDLSRDRVGGNTEAFF. The DNA of the CDR3 is TGTGCTAGTGACCTCAGCCGGGACAGGGTAGGGGGGAACACTGAAGCTTTCTTT.

This chain uses TRBV2 with TRBJ1-1, with TRBD1 matching 9 bases. J gave up 0 bases and V 7 bases, and 3 bases lay outside the gene matches. From germline, CDR1 is SNHLY and CDR2 FYNNEI. The CDR3 totals 14 residues. The CDR3 DNA is TGTGCCAGCATATGGACAGGGGTGAACACTGAAGCTTTCTTT. Its translation: CASIWTGVNTEAFF.

J is TRBJ1-5 and V is TRBV9; TRBD1 is a possible D gene (6 bases). This CDR3 contains 15 residues. Germline V lookup: CDR1 SGDLS, CDR2 YYNGEE. V gave up 3 bases and J gave up 1 base, with 11 bases separating them. In nucleotides, the CDR3 is TGTGCCAGCAGCGCTGGGACAATAAGCAATCAGCCCCAGCATTTT. The encoded protein is CASSAGTISNQPQHF. Full variable domain (missing parts from reference TRBV9 and TRBJ1-5): DSGVTQTPKHLITATGQRVTLRCSPRSGDLSVYWYQQSLDQGLQFLIQYYNGEERAKGNILERFSAQQFPDLHSELNLSSLELGDSALYFCASSAGTISNQPQHFGDGTRLSIL.

The gene calls are TRBV5-4 and TRBJ2-3; TRBD2 matches at 8 bases. Germline lookup yields CDR1 SGHNT and CDR2 YYREEE (reference sequence). The J segment lost 1 base and the V segment lost 3 bases, leaving 1 base of the junction unmatched. The CDR3 covers 14 residues. CDR3 loop: CASSWGLGTDTQYF. CDR3 nucleotides: TGTGCCAGCAGCTGGGGACTAGGCACAGATACGCAGTATTTT.

The CDR3 nucleotides are TGTGCCAGCAGTCCTCGACTAGCGGGGAACAATGAGCAGTTCTTC. The encoded protein is CASSPRLAGNNEQFF. The V and J genes are TRBV28 and TRBJ2-1, with 11 nucleotides matching TRBD2. Germline V gene data show CDR1 as MDHEN and CDR2 as SYDVKM. This CDR3 region has 15 residues. Losses at the gene ends were 5 bases for V and 5 bases for J; bases not matched to a gene: 5.

The V and J genes are TRBV19 and TRBJ1-5; 8 bases line up with TRBD1. Germline-derived CDR1 and CDR2 are LNHDA and SQIVND (reference sequence). Germline trimming cut 6 bases from V and 2 bases from J; bases unmatched to any gene: 0. The CDR3 totals 13 residues. The CDR3 protein is CASRGQGNQPQHF. The CDR3 bases are TGTGCCAGTAGGGGACAGGGCAATCAGCCCCAGCATTTT. Full variable domain (rest looked up from reference TRBV19 and TRBJ1-5): DGGITQSPKYLFRKEGQNVTLSCEQNLNHDAMYWYRQDPGQGLRLIYYSQIVNDFQKGDIAEGYSVSREKKESFPLTVTSAQKNPTAFYLCASRGQGNQPQHFGDGTRLSIL.

J is TRBJ2-2 and V is TRBV19, with 7 positions matching TRBD1. The germline gives CDR1 LNHDA, CDR2 SQIVND (reference sequence). There are 15 residues in the CDR3. Trimming cost V 2 bases and J 0 bases; bases outside gene matches: 0. The CDR3 DNA sequence: TGTGCCAGTAGTATACAGGGGGCGAACACCGGGGAGCTGTTTTTT. Amino acids: CASSIQGANTGELFF.

V gene TRBV19 combines with J gene TRBJ1-5; no firm D call. The CDR3 contains 12 residues. Looked up from germline, CDR1 is LNHDA and CDR2 is SQIVND (reference sequence). Trimming took 5 bases from V and 7 from J, leaving 9 bases between them. The CDR3: CASSGQAQPQHF. In DNA form, the CDR3 reads TGTGCCAGTAGTGGGCAGGCCCAGCCCCAGCATTTT.

This chain joins TRBV11-2 and TRBJ2-1, with 7 bases lining up with TRBD2. Germline lookup yields CDR1 SGHAT and CDR2 FQNNGV. V trimming: 0 bases; J trimming: 6 bases; junction bases outside the gene matches: 8. The CDR3 sequence is 16 residues long. CDR3 region: CASSLDSWTRPNEQFF. The DNA for the CDR3 is TGTGCCAGCAGCTTAGATAGCTGGACTAGGCCCAATGAGCAGTTCTTC. The full variable domain, its missing parts supplied by reference TRBV11-2 and TRBJ2-1, is EAGVAQSPRYKIIEKRQSVAFWCNPISGHATLYWYQQILGQGPKLLIQFQNNGVVDDSQLPKDRFSAERLKGVDSTLKIQPAKLEDSAVYLCASSLDSWTRPNEQFFGPGTRLTVL.

This clone came up once. V and J are TRBV9 and TRBJ2-1, with D maybe TRBD2 (5 bases). V lost 3 bases and J lost 10, with 11 bases in between. The CDR3 is 12 amino acids. Germline assignment: CDR1 SGDLS and CDR2 YYNGEE. The CDR3 nucleotides are TGTGCCAGCAGCGACTCCTCGGGAGAGCAGTTCTTC. It specifies CASSDSSGEQFF.

The rearrangement uses TRBV6-6 and TRBJ2-7, with a possible D match to TRBD1 (5 bases). The CDR3 consists of 12 residues. Trimming took 5 bases from V and 2 from J, leaving 7 bases between them. The germline CDR1 and CDR2 sequences are MNHNY and SVGAGI (reference sequence). The CDR3 region has the DNA TGTGCCAGCAGTGAGACAGCCTACGAGCAGTACTTC. This codes for CASSETAYEQYF.

The gene calls are TRBV25-1 and TRBJ2-3; perhaps TRBD1 as D (5 bases). Germline V CDR1 and CDR2: MGHDK, SYGVNS. This CDR3 is built from 14 residues. Trimming took off 5 bases at V and 2 bases at J, with 11 bases between the two ends. The CDR3 region has the DNA TGTGCCAGCAGTAGCAACAGGTACACAGATACGCAGTATTTT. Its protein is CASSSNRYTDTQYF.

The CDR3 DNA sequence: TGTGCCAGCAGCTTAGATGGCAGGGGGAATCAGCCCCAGCATTTT. This sequence encodes CASSLDGRGNQPQHF. The chain recombines TRBV7-8 with TRBJ1-5; 7 bases fit TRBD1. J lost 4 bases, V lost 1 base, and 4 bases had no gene match. CDR3 length equals 15 residues. Per germline, CDR1 SGHVS and CDR2 FQNEAQ.

The gene calls are TRBV6-4 and TRBJ2-2, with 8 bases that match TRBD1. Germline lookup yields CDR1 MRHNA and CDR2 SNTAGT. The CDR3 loop spans 17 amino acids. The V gene end was trimmed by 5 bases and the J gene end by 1 base; junction bases not matched to a gene: 9. The CDR3 DNA is TGTGCCAGCAGTTTGGAGGGGACAGGAGGGAACACCGGGGAGCTGTTTTTT. It codes for CASSLEGTGGNTGELFF.

This rearrangement joins TRBV9 to TRBJ1-2; TRBD1 is a possible D gene (5 bases). Trimming took off 2 bases at V and 4 bases at J, with 15 bases between the two ends. CDR1 is SGDLS, CDR2 YYNGEE, per germline. This CDR3 is 15 amino acids long. This chain's CDR3 is CASSVSHGGFYGYTF. The CDR3 nucleotides read TGTGCCAGCAGCGTTTCTCACGGGGGTTTCTATGGCTACACCTTC.

A few counts support this clone. The chain joins TRBV11-2 to TRBJ1-2, with no clear D. CDR1 and CDR2 (germline): SGHAT, FQNNGV. The CDR3 is made up of 14 amino acids. Trimming shortened V by 4 bases and J by 7 bases, and 16 bases separated the two germline ends. The CDR3 DNA follows: TGTGCCAGCAGCTGGCCCGATACGTATTTTGGCTACACCTTC. Translating it yields CASSWPDTYFGYTF.

The chain recombines TRBV30 with TRBJ1-4; D unclear. Trimming removed 3 bases at V and 0 bases at J, with 5 bases between. In germline, CDR1 is GTSNPN, CDR2 SVGIG (reference sequence). CDR3 length equals 13 residues. CDR3 loop: CAWRSSTNEKLFF. CDR3 nucleotides: TGTGCCTGGAGGAGCTCAACTAATGAAAAACTGTTTTTT.

The chain couples TRBV2 to TRBJ2-2, with 10 positions matching TRBD2. V trimming: 6 bases; J trimming: 6 bases; junction bases outside the gene matches: 10. Germline V gene data show CDR1 as SNHLY and CDR2 as FYNNEI. The CDR3 is 16 amino acids. The CDR3 loop is CASSQFISGGSGELFF. In DNA form, the CDR3 reads TGTGCCAGCAGCCAATTTATTAGCGGGGGGTCCGGGGAGCTGTTTTTT.

V and J are TRBV5-4 and TRBJ2-4, with 7 bases identical to TRBD2. V dropped 0 bases and J dropped 6; count of bases not matched to a gene: 0. The CDR3 extends over 13 amino acids. The germline V gene has CDR1 SGHNT and CDR2 YYREEE (reference sequence). CDR3 residues: CASSLGEGNIQYF. CDR3 DNA sequence: TGTGCCAGCAGCTTGGGGGAGGGAAACATTCAGTACTTC.

The rearrangement uses TRBV4-3 and TRBJ1-4; no clear D. With 1 base removed from V and 2 bases from J, the gap between germline ends came to 11 bases. CDR3 length: 16 amino acids. Germline assignment: CDR1 LGHNA and CDR2 YSLEER. As DNA, the CDR3 is TGCGCCAGCAGCCAAGGTCCGACGGGGACTAATGAAAAACTGTTTTTT. It codes for CASSQGPTGTNEKLFF.

The chain combines TRBV19 with TRBJ2-1; 14 positions match TRBD2. Losses at the gene ends were 5 bases for V and 8 bases for J; bases not matched to a gene: 5. The CDR3 consists of 15 residues. Germline values: CDR1 LNHDA, CDR2 SQIVND (reference sequence). CDR3 in amino acids: CASSSGLAGGHEQFF. The CDR3 DNA follows: TGTGCCAGTAGTTCTGGACTAGCGGGGGGTCATGAGCAGTTCTTC.